The 26 T cell receptor beta chains reported below all come from one sample, sequenced in a study of blood T cell repertoires in COVID-19. Using immunoSEQ multiplex PCR, the repertoire was profiled, and TCRdb retains in-frame clones only, with some absent. The sample contains over 200,000 clones, 81% of which appear only once. Sequenced: PBMCs or T cells enriched from blood (not recorded which). These receptors originate from a man in his forties who had recovered from COVID-19.

The chain carries TRBV12-3 or TRBV12-4 and TRBJ1-1; D is possibly TRBD1 (6 bases). The CDR3 length is 11 residues. V gave up 6 bases and J gave up 8 bases, with 10 bases separating them. The CDR3 DNA follows: TGTGCCAGCAGACAGGACAGCGAAGCTTTCTTT. This sequence encodes CASRQDSEAFF.

The rearrangement joins TRBV2 to TRBJ2-1; D may be TRBD2 (7 bases). Trimming took off 6 bases at V and 2 bases at J, with 11 bases between the two ends. Germline-derived CDR1 and CDR2 are SNHLY and FYNNEI. The length of the CDR3 is 14 residues. The CDR3 DNA reads TGTGCCAGCAGGGACGGGGGGCCCTACAATGAGCAGTTCTTC. Translated, it gives CASRDGGPYNEQFF.

The V call is TRBV29-1, the J call TRBJ2-5, with 8 positions matching TRBD1. The CDR3 sequence is 12 residues long. The V and J ends lost 4 bases and 6 bases, in that order; junction bases with no gene match: 4. The germline gives CDR1 SQVTM, CDR2 ANQGSEA. This chain's CDR3 is CSVGGQGQTQYF. The CDR3 DNA reads as TGCAGCGTTGGAGGACAGGGACAGACCCAGTACTTC.

The V call is TRBV7-9, the J call TRBJ1-2; D unresolved. V lost 6 bases and J 1 base, leaving 9 bases between the germline ends. This CDR3 is 13 amino acids long. Germline V CDR1 and CDR2: SEHNR, FQNEAQ (reference sequence). The CDR3 loop is CASSPQNNYGYTF. DNA of the CDR3: TGTGCCAGCAGTCCCCAGAATAACTATGGCTACACCTTC.

The chain carries TRBV19 and TRBJ2-2; tentatively, D is TRBD2 (6 bases). The CDR3 is made up of 14 amino acids. With 10 bases removed from V and 4 bases from J, the gap between germline ends came to 16 bases. Germline lookup yields CDR1 LNHDA and CDR2 SQIVND (reference sequence). CDR3 nucleotides: TGTGCCACCAGGAGGGCCTTGGGCACCGGGGAGCTGTTTTTT. Protein: CATRRALGTGELFF.

This clone was recorded once. The chain carries TRBV5-6 and TRBJ2-1, with 11 nucleotides matching TRBD2. V lost 6 bases, J lost 9 bases, and 14 bases stayed unmatched. Germline-derived CDR1 and CDR2 are SGHDT and YYEEEE. The CDR3 is 16 amino acids. The CDR3 DNA reads TGTGCCAGCAACCCCTGGGTAGCGGGAGGGCCGGGTGAGCAGTTCTTC. It yields the protein CASNPWVAGGPGEQFF. Filled out from reference TRBV5-6 and TRBJ2-1, the complete variable domain reads DAGVTQSPTHLIKTRGQQVTLRCSPKSGHDTVSWYQQALGQGPQFIFQYYEEEERQRGNFPDRFSGHQFPNYSSELNVNALLLGDSALYLCASNPWVAGGPGEQFFGPGTRLTVL.

The chain is built from TRBV14 and TRBJ1-4; 10 bases fit TRBD1. The V gene's germline CDR1 is SGHDN and CDR2 FVKESK. J lost 0 bases, V lost 3 bases, and 7 bases had no gene match. This CDR3 is built from 18 residues. The CDR3 loop reads CASSQDPGTGATNEKLFF. In DNA form, the CDR3 reads TGTGCCAGCAGCCAGGATCCTGGGACAGGGGCAACTAATGAAAAACTGTTTTTT.

This sequence joins TRBV7-3 and TRBJ1-1, with D possibly being TRBD1 (5 bases). The CDR3 length is 13 residues. Germline V gene lookup returns CDR1 SGHTA and CDR2 FQGTGA. Trimming pared 2 bases from V and 6 bases from J, leaving 10 bases between. CDR3 loop: CASSLGHGAEAFF. DNA for the CDR3: TGTGCCAGCAGCTTAGGACATGGGGCTGAAGCTTTCTTT.

The rearrangement joins TRBV3-1 (or the pseudogene TRBV3-2) to TRBJ1-2; D unresolved. CDR3 length: 12 amino acids. Trimming pared 8 bases from V and 8 bases from J, leaving 15 bases between. The germline V gene has CDR1 LGHDT and CDR2 YNNKEL (reference sequence). CDR3 protein: CASEKGGRGYTF. CDR3 DNA sequence: TGTGCCAGCGAGAAAGGCGGTCGGGGCTACACCTTC.

The V and J genes are TRBV7-9 and TRBJ1-2; tentative D call: TRBD1 (5 bases). The V end lost 6 bases, the J end lost 3 bases, and 14 bases lay between the germline ends. Germline V gene data show CDR1 as SEHNR and CDR2 as FQNEAQ (reference sequence). The CDR3 is 14 residues long. CDR3 in amino acids: CASSGEQADYGYTF. Written as DNA, the CDR3 is TGTGCCAGCAGTGGGGAACAGGCGGACTATGGCTACACCTTC.

This clone appeared a single time. The rearrangement links TRBV2 to TRBJ1-2; tentative D call: TRBD1 (6 bases). This CDR3 comprises 12 residues. Per the germline V gene, CDR1 is SNHLY and CDR2 is FYNNEI. CDR3 sequence (DNA): TGTGCTACCCGTGGGGGCGGCTATGGCTACACCTTC. Protein product: CATRGGGYGYTF.

This chain links TRBV9 with TRBJ2-6; 7 bases are a match to TRBD1. From germline, CDR1 is SGDLS and CDR2 YYNGEE. There are 17 residues in the CDR3. The ends lost 4 bases at V and 0 bases at J; junction bases unmatched: 7. Here the CDR3 reads CASSPRTGNSGANVLTF. CDR3 nucleotides: TGTGCCAGCAGCCCACGGACAGGTAACTCTGGGGCCAACGTCCTGACTTTC.

This rearrangement joins TRBV11-2 to TRBJ1-2, with D unclear. This CDR3 spans 12 amino acids. Looked up from germline, CDR1 is SGHAT and CDR2 is FQNNGV. Deletions cut 4 bases from V and 3 bases from J, with 6 bases between. For the CDR3, the DNA is TGTGCCAGCAGCTCTACCGACTATGGCTACACCTTC. Amino acid sequence: CASSSTDYGYTF.

This clone was found a few times. The chain has TRBV11-3 and TRBJ2-7, with D hard to call. CDR1 and CDR2 from the germline V gene are SGHNT and YENEEA. This CDR3 is built from 15 residues. V gave up 5 bases and J gave up 5 bases, with 19 bases separating them. CDR3 bases: TGTGCCAGCAGCCTCAATAGGCACTATATCCACGAGCAGTACTTC. Its protein product is CASSLNRHYIHEQYF.

The chain joins TRBV5-1 to TRBJ1-2; D unclear. The V and J ends lost 6 bases and 4 bases respectively, with 13 bases between them. Looked up from germline, CDR1 is SGHRS and CDR2 is YFSETQ. This CDR3 is built from 13 residues. The CDR3 is CASKSDQSYGYTF. The CDR3 coding sequence is TGCGCCAGCAAGTCTGATCAGTCCTATGGCTACACCTTC.

This clone showed up just once. CDR3 in amino acids: CASSRLTGPYEQYF. In DNA, the CDR3 is TGTGCCAGTAGTCGTTTGACAGGGCCCTACGAGCAGTACTTC. The chain joins TRBV19 to TRBJ2-7; 7 nucleotides align to TRBD1. The CDR3 contains 14 residues. Losses at the gene ends were 5 bases for V and 2 bases for J; bases not matched to a gene: 6. The germline gives CDR1 LNHDA, CDR2 SQIVND (reference sequence).

The genes are TRBV12-3 or TRBV12-4 and TRBJ2-2, with no clear D. V was cut by 5 bases and J by 6 bases, with 10 bases left in between. CDR3 length equals 13 residues. CDR3 coding DNA: TGTGCCAGCAGTGTAGGTAGTCCCGGGGAGCTGTTTTTT. This translates into CASSVGSPGELFF.

This clone was recorded a few times. The chain employs TRBV7-9 and TRBJ2-1, with TRBD1 matching over 10 bases. CDR1 and CDR2 from the germline V gene are SEHNR and FQNEAQ (reference sequence). V shed 1 base and J 0 bases; nucleotides not matched to a gene: 0. This CDR3 has 16 amino acids. CDR3 in DNA: TGTGCCAGCAGCTTAGGGACAGGGGGCTCCTACAATGAGCAGTTCTTC. This gives the protein CASSLGTGGSYNEQFF. The variable domain in full, completed from reference TRBV7-9 and TRBJ2-1, reads DTGVSQNPRHKITKRGQNVTFRCDPISEHNRLYWYRQTLGQGPEFLTYFQNEAQLEKSRLLSDRFSAERPKGSFSTLEIQRTEQGDSAMYLCASSLGTGGSYNEQFFGPGTRLTVL.

The V gene is TRBV6-1, the J gene TRBJ2-7; 7 bases line up with TRBD1. The CDR3 is 16 amino acids. Trimming at V came to 2 bases and at J to 6 bases, leaving 13 bases not matched to a gene. The germline V gene encodes CDR1 MNHNS and CDR2 SASEGT. The CDR3 nucleotides are TGTGCCAGCAGTGAAAACAGACAGGGTCAAGGGCTCGAGCAGTACTTC. Translated: CASSENRQGQGLEQYF.

This clone was counted a single time. The sample contains more than one DNA sequence encoding this CDR3. This rearrangement joins TRBV5-1 to TRBJ2-1; 8 nucleotides line up with TRBD2. J was trimmed by 4 bases and V by 0 bases; bases with no gene match: 3. This CDR3 region has 15 residues. In germline, CDR1 is SGHRS, CDR2 YFSETQ. The CDR3 nucleotides are TGCGCCAGCAGCTTGGGGGGACTAGATTACAATGAGCAGTTCTTC. This sequence encodes CASSLGGLDYNEQFF.

The chain joins TRBV6-1 to TRBJ2-3, with D unclear. Germline CDR1 reads MNHNS; CDR2 reads SASEGT. CDR3 length equals 12 residues. Trimming shortened V by 1 base and J by 6 bases, and 5 bases separated the two germline ends. The CDR3 loop is CASSEVRDTQYF. The CDR3 nucleotides read TGTGCCAGCAGTGAAGTGCGGGATACGCAGTATTTT.

V gene TRBV5-1 combines with J gene TRBJ2-2; 7 positions agree with TRBD2. J lost 2 bases, V lost 3 bases, and 7 bases had no gene match. Germline CDR1 SGHRS, CDR2 YFSETQ. There are 16 residues in the CDR3. CDR3 loop: CASSSAPSGNTGELFF. In DNA form, the CDR3 reads TGCGCCAGCAGCTCCGCCCCTAGCGGCAACACCGGGGAGCTGTTTTTT.

The chain is built from TRBV28 and TRBJ1-2; D is unclear. Trimming left V 8 bases short and J 6 bases short, with 16 bases between. The CDR3 is 13 residues long. Germline CDR1 is MDHEN and CDR2 is SYDVKM. The CDR3 sequence is CASRRGVGDGYTF. CDR3 sequence (DNA): TGTGCCAGCCGGCGGGGTGTTGGGGATGGCTACACCTTC.

This clone was detected only once. The chain couples TRBV6-2 or TRBV6-3 to TRBJ2-4; possible D gene TRBD2, 6 bases. Germline V lookup: CDR1 MNHEY, CDR2 SVGEGT. The CDR3 is 16 residues long. With 4 bases removed from V and 1 base from J, the gap between germline ends came to 14 bases. The CDR3 here is CASSSMGGRAKNIQYF. The CDR3 DNA reads TGTGCCAGCAGTTCTATGGGGGGTCGGGCCAAAAACATTCAGTACTTC.

This clone was found once. This CDR3 reads CASSTTTGGGSYEQYF. For the CDR3, the DNA is TGCGCCAGCAGTACTACTACCGGGGGAGGTTCCTACGAGCAGTACTTC. The genes are TRBV5-1 and TRBJ2-7, with a tentative D call TRBD2 (6 bases). Germline V gives CDR1 SGHRS, CDR2 YFSETQ. Trimming cost V 5 bases and J 1 base, with 19 bases left between them. This CDR3 region has 16 residues. Full variable domain (remainder filled in from reference TRBV5-1 and TRBJ2-7): KAGVTQTPRYLIKTRGQQVTLSCSPISGHRSVSWYQQTPGQGLQFLFEYFSETQRNKGNFPGRFSGRQFSNSRSEMNVSTLELGDSALYLCASSTTTGGGSYEQYFGPGTRLTVT.

This clone appeared once. The gene calls are TRBV5-1 and TRBJ2-1; TRBD2 aligns across 8 bases. The CDR3 has 14 amino acids. Germline V lookup: CDR1 SGHRS, CDR2 YFSETQ. The trim removed 1 base at V and 7 bases at J, leaving 4 bases unmatched. This CDR3 is CASSLYASGNEQFF. CDR3 DNA: TGCGCCAGCAGCTTGTATGCTAGCGGGAATGAGCAGTTCTTC.